Listed here are 5 T cell receptor beta chains from one sample, sequenced in a study of Graves' ophthalmopathy and Graves' hyperthyroidism. For repertoire sequencing, the TCR beta CDR3 regions were amplified from RNA transcripts. First-round RT-PCR with HTBI primers preceded a second-round multiplex PCR. TCRdb reprocessed the multiplex PCR reads via MiXCR and lists one record per CDR3 protein. The table includes over 200,000 distinct CDR3 sequences, 25% to 30% detected once. Sequencing was carried out using peripheral blood. Source of these receptors: a man aged 50 or older with Graves' ophthalmopathy.

This clonotype was found many times. The genes are TRBV6-5 and TRBJ1-2; D call uncertain. The germline CDR1 and CDR2 sequences are MNHEY and SVGAGI. V was clipped by 6 bases and J by 4 bases, with 12 bases between them. There are 13 residues in the CDR3. CDR3 residues: CASRAGEAYGYTF. CDR3 nucleotides: TGTGCCAGCAGGGCCGGGGAGGCCTATGGCTACACCTTC.

The table lists this clonotype with many counts. CDR3 residues: CSALAGEVDTQYF. The DNA of the CDR3 is TGCAGTGCCTTAGCGGGAGAAGTAGATACGCAGTATTTT. This chain joins TRBV20-1 and TRBJ2-3; 9 bases map to TRBD2. Germline loops: CDR1 DFQATT, CDR2 SNEGSKA (reference sequence). V lost 6 bases and J lost 5; bases outside the gene matches: 6. This CDR3 is built from 13 residues.

The chain is built from TRBV6-1 and TRBJ2-7; 9 bases are a match to TRBD1. CDR1 is MNHNS, CDR2 SASEGT, per germline. The V gene end was trimmed by 8 bases and the J gene end by 5 bases; junction bases not matched to a gene: 10. The CDR3 covers 14 residues. The CDR3 DNA is TGTGCCAGCCTCTCAGGGACAGGGATCCACGAGCAGTACTTC. It yields the protein CASLSGTGIHEQYF.

The chain employs TRBV7-2 and TRBJ1-2; 9 bases map to TRBD1. The V segment lost 5 bases and the J segment 8 bases; nucleotides outside the gene matches: 6. Germline V gene sequence: CDR1 SGHTA, CDR2 FQGNSA. This CDR3 spans 13 amino acids. DNA for the CDR3: TGTGCCAGCAGCCCGGGACAGGGTGAAGGCTACACCTTC. Protein: CASSPGQGEGYTF.

CDR3 in amino acids: CASSDRGGSTEAFF. For the CDR3, the DNA is TGTGCCAGCAGCGATCGGGGGGGGAGCACTGAAGCTTTCTTT. The chain carries TRBV6-2 or TRBV6-3 and TRBJ1-1; perhaps TRBD1 as D (5 bases). V lost 6 bases and J lost 4, with 15 bases in between. Looked up from germline, CDR1 is MNHEY and CDR2 is SVGEGT. CDR3 size: 14 residues.